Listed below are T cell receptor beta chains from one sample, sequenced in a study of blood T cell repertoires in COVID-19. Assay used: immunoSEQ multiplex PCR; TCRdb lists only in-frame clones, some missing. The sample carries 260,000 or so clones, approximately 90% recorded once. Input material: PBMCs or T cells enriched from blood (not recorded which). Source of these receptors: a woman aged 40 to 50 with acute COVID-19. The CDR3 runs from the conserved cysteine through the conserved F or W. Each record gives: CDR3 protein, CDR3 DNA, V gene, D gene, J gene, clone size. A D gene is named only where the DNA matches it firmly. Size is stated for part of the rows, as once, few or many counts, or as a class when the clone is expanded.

CASSPDGQLNTEAFF TGTGCCAGCAGCCCGGACGGACAGCTTAACACTGAAGCTTTCTTT TRBV7-3 NA TRBJ1-1 NA
CASSLPGEKLFF TGTGCCAGCAGCTTACCCGGTGAAAAACTGTTTTTT TRBV13 NA TRBJ1-4 few
CASSLQQGAGDTQYF TGTGCCAGCAGCTTACAGCAGGGGGCGGGAGATACGCAGTATTTT TRBV11-2 TRBD1 TRBJ2-3 NA
CASSPRGGGGETQYF TGTGCCAGCAGCCCTCGCGGTGGCGGGGGGGAGACCCAGTACTTC TRBV7-9 TRBD2 TRBJ2-5 NA
CASSFQSGNTIYF TGTGCCAGCAGTTTCCAATCTGGAAACACCATATATTTT TRBV12-3/TRBV12-4 NA TRBJ1-3 NA
CAWSGAGGYNEQFF TGTGCCTGGAGTGGTGCGGGAGGGTACAATGAGCAGTTCTTC TRBV30 TRBD2 TRBJ2-1 NA
CASSVSTEERDFSTDTQYF TGTGCCAGCAGCGTCTCGACAGAGGAGCGGGACTTTAGCACAGATACGCAGTATTTT TRBV9 TRBD2 TRBJ2-3 NA
CASSLAAAGGITDTQYF TGTGCCAGCAGCTTAGCGGCAGCGGGGGGGATCACAGATACGCAGTATTTT TRBV7-6 TRBD2 TRBJ2-3 NA
CASRNRLMNTEAFF TGTGCCAGTAGGAACAGGCTGATGAACACTGAAGCTTTCTTT TRBV19 NA TRBJ1-1 NA
CASSRATGSGNTIYF TGTGCCAGCAGCCGAGCTACAGGGTCTGGAAACACCATATATTTT TRBV4-2 NA TRBJ1-3 once
CASSPPRGGNQPQHF TGTGCCAGCAGCCCACCCCGGGGGGGCAATCAGCCCCAGCATTTT TRBV28 NA TRBJ1-5 NA
CASSIGQGPTDTQYF TGTGCCAGCAGCATAGGACAGGGCCCCACAGATACGCAGTATTTT TRBV6-5 TRBD1 TRBJ2-3 once
CASSDGLAGETSLETQYF TGTGCCAGCAGCGACGGACTAGCGGGAGAGACAAGTCTCGAGACCCAGTACTTC TRBV6-2/TRBV6-3 TRBD2 TRBJ2-5 once
CASSRDRDGEQFF TGTGCCAGCAGTCGGGACAGGGATGGTGAGCAGTTCTTC TRBV6-5 TRBD1 TRBJ2-1 NA
CASSETGQGALNTEAFF TGTGCCAGCAGTGAAACAGGACAGGGGGCCTTGAACACTGAAGCTTTCTTT TRBV25-1 TRBD1 TRBJ1-1 NA
CASSFLQETYNEQFF TGCGCCAGCAGCTTCTTACAGGAAACCTACAATGAGCAGTTCTTC TRBV5-1 NA TRBJ2-1 NA
CASSEQGNTEAFF TGTGCCAGCAGTGAACAGGGTAACACTGAAGCTTTCTTT TRBV9 NA TRBJ1-1 NA
CASSQDGAGLYGYTF TGCGCCAGCAGCCAAGATGGCGCGGGCCTGTATGGCTACACCTTC TRBV4-3 NA TRBJ1-2 once
CASSDSLRNATNEKLFF TGTGCCAGCAGTGACTCGCTGCGAAATGCAACTAATGAAAAACTGTTTTTT TRBV6-4 NA TRBJ1-4 NA
CAIRDRVDEQYF TGTGCCATCCGGGACAGGGTCGACGAGCAGTACTTC TRBV10-3 TRBD1 TRBJ2-7 few
CASSLYFDAGGAVFF TGTGCCAGCAGCTTATATTTCGACGCGGGGGGCGCGGTGTTCTTC TRBV11-2 TRBD2 TRBJ2-1 NA
CATSDSGTANTGELFF TGTGCCACCAGTGATTCCGGGACAGCGAACACCGGGGAGCTGTTTTTT TRBV24-1 TRBD1 TRBJ2-2 NA
CASSPTGGVYNEQFF TGTGCCAGCAGCCCCACAGGGGGGGTCTACAATGAGCAGTTCTTC TRBV7-9 NA TRBJ2-1 NA
CAWSDGGSSGNTIYF TGTGCCTGGAGTGATGGCGGATCCTCTGGAAACACCATATATTTT TRBV30 NA TRBJ1-3 NA
CASSIAIRGNEQFF TGTGCCAGTAGTATAGCAATTCGGGGTAATGAGCAGTTCTTC TRBV19 NA TRBJ2-1 NA
CATSEAGQVTDYGYTF TGTGCCACCAGTGAGGCCGGACAGGTAACGGACTATGGCTACACCTTC TRBV24-1 TRBD1 TRBJ1-2 NA
CASRPLLIRGTEAFF TGTGCCAGCAGGCCCCTTCTGATCAGGGGCACTGAAGCTTTCTTT TRBV9 NA TRBJ1-1 NA
CASSKLKREAETQYF TGTGCCAGCAGTAAACTTAAGCGGGAGGCGGAGACCCAGTACTTC TRBV28 TRBD2 TRBJ2-5 NA
CATSDYTASGSRVEQFF TGTGCCACCAGTGATTACACTGCTAGCGGGAGTAGAGTTGAGCAGTTCTTC TRBV24-1 TRBD2 TRBJ2-1 NA
CASGGTREYTF TGTGCCAGTGGGGGGACCCGCGAGTACACCTTC TRBV19 NA TRBJ1-2 NA
CASGGDNSVYNEQFF TGTGCCAGCGGGGGGGACAACTCGGTTTACAATGAGCAGTTCTTC TRBV7-9 NA TRBJ2-1 NA
CASSTTKPFGGYGYTF TGCGCCAGCAGCACCACCAAACCCTTCGGGGGCTATGGCTACACCTTC TRBV5-1 NA TRBJ1-2 NA
CASSLVGGLLQETQYF TGTGCCAGCAGTCTCGTGGGTGGACTACTACAAGAGACCCAGTACTTC TRBV2 NA TRBJ2-5 NA
CASSFRPSSTAGQETQYF TGTGCCAGCAGTTTTCGGCCATCTTCGACAGCGGGGCAAGAGACCCAGTACTTC TRBV28 TRBD2 TRBJ2-5 NA
CASETAGAGANVLTF TGTGCCAGCGAGACGGCGGGGGCTGGGGCCAACGTCCTGACTTTC TRBV5-4 TRBD2 TRBJ2-6 NA
CAVQQGIGYGYTF TGTGCCGTACAACAGGGAATTGGCTATGGCTACACCTTC TRBV24-1 NA TRBJ1-2 NA
CASSQDPRKRNNEQFF TGTGCCAGCAGCCAAGACCCCAGGAAAAGGAACAATGAGCAGTTCTTC TRBV3-1/TRBV3-2 NA TRBJ2-1 NA
CASSPAGELSGANVLTF TGCGCCAGCAGTCCGGCGGGGGAACTCTCTGGGGCCAACGTCCTGACTTTC TRBV10-2 TRBD2 TRBJ2-6 NA
CASSLTSGRPQETQYF TGTGCCAGCAGCTTAACTAGCGGGAGGCCCCAAGAGACCCAGTACTTC TRBV7-3 TRBD2 TRBJ2-5 NA
CATQGLSNQPQHF TGTGCCACTCAGGGGTTGAGCAATCAGCCCCAGCATTTT TRBV24-1 NA TRBJ1-5 NA
CASSYTGTGSYEKLFF TGTGCCAGCAGTTATACCGGGACAGGGTCATATGAAAAACTGTTTTTT TRBV6-5 TRBD1 TRBJ1-4 NA
CASSLWALAGGSYEQYF TGTGCCAGCAGTTTATGGGCTCTAGCGGGAGGGTCCTACGAGCAGTACTTC TRBV28 TRBD2 TRBJ2-7 NA
CASSPGWGDTGELFF TGCGCCAGCAGCCCGGGGTGGGGAGACACCGGGGAGCTGTTTTTT TRBV4-1 NA TRBJ2-2 NA
CASSPSNYGYTF TGTGCCAGCAGCCCCTCCAACTATGGCTACACCTTC TRBV7-9 NA TRBJ1-2 NA
CASGDGETQYF TGTGCCAGCGGAGACGGAGAGACCCAGTACTTC TRBV3-1/TRBV3-2 NA TRBJ2-5 few
CASSSTWGEVGTEAFF TGCGCCAGCAGCTCGACCTGGGGGGAGGTGGGCACTGAAGCTTTCTTT TRBV5-1 NA TRBJ1-1 once
CASSLEQSGLMGENEQFF TGTGCCAGCAGCTTAGAGCAATCGGGACTAATGGGGGAAAATGAGCAGTTCTTC TRBV7-8 TRBD2 TRBJ2-1 once
CASSSLVVSSTDTQYF TGTGCCAGCAGTTCCCTAGTGGTATCTAGCACAGATACGCAGTATTTT TRBV27 NA TRBJ2-3 NA